This T cell receptor beta chain was sequenced during a study of blood T cell repertoires in COVID-19. Looking at the study overall: Sites in the United States, Italy and Spain provided acute and convalescent COVID-19 samples. T cells, B-cell-depleted T cells, or PBMCs supplied cDNA or gDNA.

Germline V gene sequence: CDR1 SGHRS, CDR2 YFSETQ. There are 14 residues in the CDR3. Between the trimmed V and J ends, which lost 0 bases and 3 bases, there was a span of 7 bases. Here immunoSEQ multiplex PCR was the method, and the copy in TCRdb shows in-frame clones only, minus some. In the table there are 65,000 to 70,000 clones, roughly 80% of which are singletons. This clonotype was sampled from a man aged 55 to 69 with acute or convalescent COVID-19. The sequenced sample was peripheral blood. The rearrangement links TRBV5-1 to TRBJ1-5; D uncertain. CDR3 sequence (DNA): TGCGCCAGCAGCTTGGGAGGTAACAATCAGCCCCAGCATTTT. Translated: CASSLGGNNQPQHF. Using reference TRBV5-1 and TRBJ1-5 for the parts outside the CDR3, the full variable domain is KAGVTQTPRYLIKTRGQQVTLSCSPISGHRSVSWYQQTPGQGLQFLFEYFSETQRNKGNFPGRFSGRQFSNSRSEMNVSTLELGDSALYLCASSLGGNNQPQHFGDGTRLSIL.